This TCR beta chain stems from a study of blood T cell repertoires in COVID-19. Study details: The study drew acute and convalescent COVID-19 samples from the United States, Italy and Spain. PBMCs, B-cell-depleted T cells, or T cells were the source of the cDNA or gDNA that made up the material.

Germline CDR1 and CDR2: KGHSH and LQKENI. The CDR3 has 19 amino acids. After removal of 2 bases from V and 4 bases from J, the junction contained 9 bases not matched to a gene. In the authors' workflow: Amplified reference gene primers provided the basis for estimating nucleated cell counts. Measured with immunoSEQ multiplex PCR; TCRdb has only the in-frame clones, and not every one. V, J and clone size are taken as reported in that table, and D and trimming were inferred from the DNA itself. The table shows over 100,000 clones, with approximately 87% occurring only once. Sequenced material: peripheral blood. The chain joins TRBV18 to TRBJ2-6; 12 nucleotides align to TRBD1. This receptor was taken from a woman in her sixties or seventies with acute or convalescent COVID-19. CDR3 region: CASSPMGQGALVGANVLTF. CDR3 DNA: TGTGCCAGCTCACCAATGGGACAGGGGGCCCTCGTAGGGGCCAACGTCCTGACTTTC.